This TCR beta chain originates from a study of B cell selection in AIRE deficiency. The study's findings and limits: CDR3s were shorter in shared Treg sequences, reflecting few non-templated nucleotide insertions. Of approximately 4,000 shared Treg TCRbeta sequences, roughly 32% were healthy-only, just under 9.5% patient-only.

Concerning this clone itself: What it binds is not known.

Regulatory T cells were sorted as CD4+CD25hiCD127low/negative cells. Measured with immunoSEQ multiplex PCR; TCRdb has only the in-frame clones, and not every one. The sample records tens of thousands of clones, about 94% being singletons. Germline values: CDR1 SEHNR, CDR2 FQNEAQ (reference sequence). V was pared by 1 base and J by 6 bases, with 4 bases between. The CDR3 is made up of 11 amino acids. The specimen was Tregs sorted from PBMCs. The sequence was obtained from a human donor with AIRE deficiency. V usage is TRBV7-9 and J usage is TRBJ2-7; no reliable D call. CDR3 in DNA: TGTGCCAGCAGCTTAGTCTCCGAGCAGTACTTC. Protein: CASSLVSEQYF.